This T cell receptor beta chain appears in the sequencing data of a study of OX40 agonist ivuxolimab in advanced cancers. Study-wide background: Prior anti-PD-1, anti-PD-L1 or anti-CTLA-4 therapy was allowed; around 40% had some. Three patients got partial responses; one had hepatocellular carcinoma and two had cutaneous melanoma. Study-wide findings and caveats: Normalized T-cell clonal expansion was also low in a subset of nonresponders. In general, CD8+ T cells held more expanded clones than CD4+ did, on average.

Concerning this clone: The antigen is undetermined.

Germline loops: CDR1 MNHEY, CDR2 SMNVEV (reference sequence). Trimming took off 3 bases at V and 1 base at J, with 12 bases between the two ends. CDR3 length equals 16 residues. Repertoires were generated with immunoSEQ multiplex PCR, while TCRdb's copy carries only in-frame clones and drops some. Altogether roughly 34,000 clones are present, about nine tenths being singletons, with the ten largest covering less than 5%. The chain employs TRBV27 and TRBJ2-2; D uncertain. Specimen: CD4+ or CD8+ T cells sorted from blood, collected in a trial of the OX40 agonist ivuxolimab. This TCR was sampled from an adult with an advanced solid tumor such as melanoma, head and neck, liver or kidney cancer. The CDR3 protein is CASSFSDLGNTGELFF. CDR3 nucleotide sequence: TGTGCCAGCAGTTTTTCTGATCTAGGGAACACCGGGGAGCTGTTTTTT.